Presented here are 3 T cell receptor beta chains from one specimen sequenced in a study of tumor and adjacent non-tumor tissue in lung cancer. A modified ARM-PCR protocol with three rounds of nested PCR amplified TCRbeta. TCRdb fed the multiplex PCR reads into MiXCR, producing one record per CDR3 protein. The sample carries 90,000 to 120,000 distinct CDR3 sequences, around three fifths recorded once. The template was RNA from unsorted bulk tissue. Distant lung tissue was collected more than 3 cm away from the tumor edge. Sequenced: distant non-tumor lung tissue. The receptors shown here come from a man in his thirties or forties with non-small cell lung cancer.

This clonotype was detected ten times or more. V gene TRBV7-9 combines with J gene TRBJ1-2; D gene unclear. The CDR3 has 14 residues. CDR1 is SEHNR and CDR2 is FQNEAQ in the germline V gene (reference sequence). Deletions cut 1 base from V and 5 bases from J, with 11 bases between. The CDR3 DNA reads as TGTGCCAGCAGCTTAGGGGCAAATTCTTATGGCTACACCTTC. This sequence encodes CASSLGANSYGYTF.

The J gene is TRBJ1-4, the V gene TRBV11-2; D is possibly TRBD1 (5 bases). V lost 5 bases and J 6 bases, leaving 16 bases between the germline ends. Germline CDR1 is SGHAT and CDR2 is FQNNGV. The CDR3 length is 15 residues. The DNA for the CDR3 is TGTGCCAGCAGCCCTGACAGTGACCTCCATGAAAAACTGTTTTTT. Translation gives CASSPDSDLHEKLFF.

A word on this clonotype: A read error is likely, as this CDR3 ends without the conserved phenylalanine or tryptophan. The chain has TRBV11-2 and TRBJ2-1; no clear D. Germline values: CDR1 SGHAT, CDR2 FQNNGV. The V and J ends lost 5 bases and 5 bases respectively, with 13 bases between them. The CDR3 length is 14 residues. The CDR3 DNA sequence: TGTGCCAGCAGCCCCCGGCTAACTGACAATGAGCAGTTCTCC. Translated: CASSPRLTDNEQFS.